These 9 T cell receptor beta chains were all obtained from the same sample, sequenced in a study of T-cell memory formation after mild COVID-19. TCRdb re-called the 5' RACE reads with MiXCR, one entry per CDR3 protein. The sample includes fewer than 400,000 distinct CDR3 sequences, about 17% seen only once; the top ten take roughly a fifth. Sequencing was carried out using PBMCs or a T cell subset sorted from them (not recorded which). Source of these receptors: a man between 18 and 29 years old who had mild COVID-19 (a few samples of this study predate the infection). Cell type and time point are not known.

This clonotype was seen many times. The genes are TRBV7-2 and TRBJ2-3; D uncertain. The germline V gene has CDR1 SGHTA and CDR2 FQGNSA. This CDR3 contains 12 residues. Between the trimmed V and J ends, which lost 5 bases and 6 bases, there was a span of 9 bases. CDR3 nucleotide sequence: TGTGCCAGCAGCCCAACGTTGGATACGCAGTATTTT. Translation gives CASSPTLDTQYF.

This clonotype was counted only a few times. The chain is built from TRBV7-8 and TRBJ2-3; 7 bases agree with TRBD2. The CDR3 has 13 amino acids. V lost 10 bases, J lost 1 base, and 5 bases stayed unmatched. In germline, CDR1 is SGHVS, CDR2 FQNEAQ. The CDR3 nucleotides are TGTGCCACCACGGGGGGACGCACAGATACGCAGTATTTT. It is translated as CATTGGRTDTQYF.

The CDR3 region has the DNA TGTGCCAGCTTAACGGTGGAGACGCAGTATTTT. Protein: CASLTVETQYF. V is TRBV2 and J is TRBJ2-3; D is undetermined. V was trimmed by 8 bases and J by 9 bases, leaving 12 bases between them. This CDR3 spans 11 amino acids. The germline gives CDR1 SNHLY, CDR2 FYNNEI.

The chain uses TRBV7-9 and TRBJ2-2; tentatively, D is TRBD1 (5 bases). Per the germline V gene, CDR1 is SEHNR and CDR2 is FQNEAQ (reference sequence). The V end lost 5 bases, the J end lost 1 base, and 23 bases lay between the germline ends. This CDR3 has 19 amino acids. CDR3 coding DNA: TGTGCCAGCAGCCCCCGACAGTTCTTATCTTTAATGAACACCGGGGAGCTGTTTTTT. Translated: CASSPRQFLSLMNTGELFF.

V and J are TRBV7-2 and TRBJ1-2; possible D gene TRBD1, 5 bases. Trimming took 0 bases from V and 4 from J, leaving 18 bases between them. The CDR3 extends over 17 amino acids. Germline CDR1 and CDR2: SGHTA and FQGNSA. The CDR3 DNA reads TGTGCCAGCAGCTTAGCGCTGGGGGGGAGTGAGAGCTATGGCTACACCTTC. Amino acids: CASSLALGGSESYGYTF.

DNA for the CDR3: TGCAGTGCTAGAGGCCGACTAGCGGGGGGGCTCAATGAGCAGTTCTTC. This gives the protein CSARGRLAGGLNEQFF. The V gene is TRBV20-1, the J gene TRBJ2-1, with 14 nucleotides matching TRBD2. With V trimmed by 1 base and J by 6 bases, 5 bases remained unmatched. The CDR3 spans 16 residues. Germline V gene lookup returns CDR1 DFQATT and CDR2 SNEGSKA (reference sequence).

The CDR3 nucleotides are TGCAGCTCGTGGACAGGGACGAATGAGCAGTTCTTC. This encodes CSSWTGTNEQFF. This chain joins TRBV29-1 and TRBJ2-1, with 8 bases identical to TRBD1. CDR3 length equals 12 residues. The germline V gene encodes CDR1 SQVTM and CDR2 ANQGSEA. Trimming took 8 bases from V and 7 from J; bases not matched to a gene: 7.

The CDR3 region is CSVEPLLGTTSTDTQYF. CDR3 in DNA: TGCAGCGTTGAACCACTCCTGGGGACAACTAGCACAGATACGCAGTATTTT. The V call is TRBV29-1, the J call TRBJ2-3, with D possibly matching TRBD1 (6 bases). Trimming took off 2 bases at V and 0 bases at J, with 18 bases between the two ends. CDR1 is SQVTM, CDR2 ANQGSEA, per germline. This CDR3 has 17 residues.

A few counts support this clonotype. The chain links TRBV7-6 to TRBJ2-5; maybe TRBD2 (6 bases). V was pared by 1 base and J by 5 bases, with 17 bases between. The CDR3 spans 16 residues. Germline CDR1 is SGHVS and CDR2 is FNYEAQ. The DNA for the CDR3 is TGTGCCAGCAGCTTAGGGGGGGACCCCGAGGGGGAGACCCAGTACTTC. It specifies CASSLGGDPEGETQYF. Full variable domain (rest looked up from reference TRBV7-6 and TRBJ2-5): GAGVSQSPRYKVTKRGQDVALRCDPISGHVSLYWYRQALGQGPEFLTYFNYEAQQDKSGLPNDRFSAERPEGSISTLTIQRTEQRDSAMYRCASSLGGDPEGETQYFGPGTRLLVL.